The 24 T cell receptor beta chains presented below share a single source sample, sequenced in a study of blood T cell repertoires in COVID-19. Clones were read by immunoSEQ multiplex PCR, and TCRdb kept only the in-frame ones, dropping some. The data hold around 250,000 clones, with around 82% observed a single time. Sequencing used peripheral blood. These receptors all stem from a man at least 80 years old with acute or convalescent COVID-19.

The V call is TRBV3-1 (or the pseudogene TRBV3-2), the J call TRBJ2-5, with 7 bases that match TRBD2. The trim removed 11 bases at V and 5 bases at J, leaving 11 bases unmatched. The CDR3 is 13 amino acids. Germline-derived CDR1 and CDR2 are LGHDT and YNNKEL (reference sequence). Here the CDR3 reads CAGRASGTETQYF. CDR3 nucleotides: TGTGCCGGGAGGGCTAGCGGCACCGAGACCCAGTACTTC.

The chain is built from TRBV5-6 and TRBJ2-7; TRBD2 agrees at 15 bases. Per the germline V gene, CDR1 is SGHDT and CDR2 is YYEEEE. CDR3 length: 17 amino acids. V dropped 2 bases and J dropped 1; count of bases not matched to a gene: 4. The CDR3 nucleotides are TGTGCCAGCAGCTTACCGGGACTAGCGGGGGGATCCTACGAGCAGTACTTC. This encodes CASSLPGLAGGSYEQYF.

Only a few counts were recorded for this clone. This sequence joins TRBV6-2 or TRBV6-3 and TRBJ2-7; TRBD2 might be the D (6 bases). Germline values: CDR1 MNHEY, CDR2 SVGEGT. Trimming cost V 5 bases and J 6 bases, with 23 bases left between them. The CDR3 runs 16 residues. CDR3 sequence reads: CASSPTMGLVRAEQYF. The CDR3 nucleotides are TGTGCCAGCAGTCCGACCATGGGACTGGTTCGCGCCGAGCAGTACTTC.

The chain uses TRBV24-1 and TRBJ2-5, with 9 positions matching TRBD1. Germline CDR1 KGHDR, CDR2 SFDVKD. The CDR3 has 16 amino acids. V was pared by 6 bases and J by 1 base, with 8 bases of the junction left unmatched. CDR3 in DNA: TGTGCCACCAGTTCAATCGGGACAGGGACCCAAGAGACCCAGTACTTC. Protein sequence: CATSSIGTGTQETQYF.

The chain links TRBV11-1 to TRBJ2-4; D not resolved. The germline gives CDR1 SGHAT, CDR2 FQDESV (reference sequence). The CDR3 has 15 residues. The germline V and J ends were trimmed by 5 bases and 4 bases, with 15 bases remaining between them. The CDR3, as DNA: TGTGCCAGCAGCGGAAGCCTAGGAGAGAAAAACATTCAGTACTTC. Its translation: CASSGSLGEKNIQYF.

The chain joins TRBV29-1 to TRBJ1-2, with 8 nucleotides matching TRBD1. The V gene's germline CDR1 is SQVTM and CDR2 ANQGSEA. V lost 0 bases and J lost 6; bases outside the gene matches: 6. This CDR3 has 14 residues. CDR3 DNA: TGCAGCGTTGAAGATTACGGCAGGGGGCATGGCTACACCTTC. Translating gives CSVEDYGRGHGYTF. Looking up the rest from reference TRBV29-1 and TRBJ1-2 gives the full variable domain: SAVISQKPSRDICQRGTSLTIQCQVDSQVTMMFWYRQQPGQSLTLIATANQGSEATYESGFVIDKFPISRPNLTFSTLTVSNMSPEDSSIYLCSVEDYGRGHGYTFGSGTRLTVV.

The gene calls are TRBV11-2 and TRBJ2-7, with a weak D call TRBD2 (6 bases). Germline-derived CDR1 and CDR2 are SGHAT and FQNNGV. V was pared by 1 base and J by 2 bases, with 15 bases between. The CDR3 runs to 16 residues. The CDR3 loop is CASSLGGVAATYEQYF. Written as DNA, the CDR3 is TGTGCCAGCAGCTTAGGCGGGGTAGCGGCAACCTACGAGCAGTACTTC.

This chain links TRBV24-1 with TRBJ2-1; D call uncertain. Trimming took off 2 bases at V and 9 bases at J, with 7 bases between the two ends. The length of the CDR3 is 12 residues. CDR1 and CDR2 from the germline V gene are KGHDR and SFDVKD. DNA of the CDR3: TGTGCCACCAGTGATTCAATCGGTGAGCAGTTCTTC. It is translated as CATSDSIGEQFF.

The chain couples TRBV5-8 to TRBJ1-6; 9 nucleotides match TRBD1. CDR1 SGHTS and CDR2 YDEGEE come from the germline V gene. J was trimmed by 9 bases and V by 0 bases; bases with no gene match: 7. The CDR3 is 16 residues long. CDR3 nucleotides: TGTGCCAGCAGCTTGGGTTCAGGACAGGGGAGTTCACCCCTCCACTTT. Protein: CASSLGSGQGSSPLHF.

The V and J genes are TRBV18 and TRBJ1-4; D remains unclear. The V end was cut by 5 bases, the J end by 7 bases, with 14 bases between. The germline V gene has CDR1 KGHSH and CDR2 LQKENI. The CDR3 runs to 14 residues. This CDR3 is CASSTGGVGEKLFF. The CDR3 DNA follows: TGTGCCAGCTCAACGGGCGGGGTCGGTGAAAAACTGTTTTTT.

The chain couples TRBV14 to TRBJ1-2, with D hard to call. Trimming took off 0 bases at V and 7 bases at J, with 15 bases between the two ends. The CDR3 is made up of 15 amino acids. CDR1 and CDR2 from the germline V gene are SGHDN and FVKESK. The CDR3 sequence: CASSQDGTAGFGYTF. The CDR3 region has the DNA TGTGCCAGCAGCCAAGATGGCACAGCGGGCTTTGGCTACACCTTC.

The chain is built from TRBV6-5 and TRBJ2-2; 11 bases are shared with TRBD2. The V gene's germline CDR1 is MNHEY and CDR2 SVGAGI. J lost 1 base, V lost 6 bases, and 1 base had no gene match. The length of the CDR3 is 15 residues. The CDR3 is CASSLAGGNTGELFF. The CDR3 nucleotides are TGTGCCAGCAGCCTAGCGGGGGGGAACACCGGGGAGCTGTTTTTT.

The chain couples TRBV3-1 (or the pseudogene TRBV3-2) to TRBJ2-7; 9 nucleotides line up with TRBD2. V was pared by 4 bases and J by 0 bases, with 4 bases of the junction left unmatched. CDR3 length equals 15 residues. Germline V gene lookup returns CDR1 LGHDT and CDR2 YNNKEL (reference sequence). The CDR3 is CASSRSSGASYEQYF. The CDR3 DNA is TGTGCCAGCAGCCGATCTAGCGGGGCCTCCTACGAGCAGTACTTC.

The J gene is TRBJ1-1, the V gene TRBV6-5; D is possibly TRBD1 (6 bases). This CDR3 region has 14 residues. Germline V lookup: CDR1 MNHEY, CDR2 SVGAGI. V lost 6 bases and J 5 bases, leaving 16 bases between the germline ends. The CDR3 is CASRKGERGTEAFF. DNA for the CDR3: TGTGCCAGCAGAAAGGGGGAGAGGGGAACTGAAGCTTTCTTT.

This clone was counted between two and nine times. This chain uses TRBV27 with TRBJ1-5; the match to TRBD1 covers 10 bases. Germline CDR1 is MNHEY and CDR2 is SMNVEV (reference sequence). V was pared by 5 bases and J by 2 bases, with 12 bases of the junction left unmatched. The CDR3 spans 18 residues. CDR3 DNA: TGTGCCAGCAGTGCCTTAGGGACAGGGGCGTTGCGCAATCAGCCCCAGCATTTT. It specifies CASSALGTGALRNQPQHF.

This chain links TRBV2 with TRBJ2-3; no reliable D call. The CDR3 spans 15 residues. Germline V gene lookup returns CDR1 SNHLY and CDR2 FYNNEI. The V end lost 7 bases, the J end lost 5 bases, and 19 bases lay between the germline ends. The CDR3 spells CASTIAIFYGDTQYF. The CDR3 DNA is TGTGCCAGCACAATCGCGATTTTTTACGGAGATACGCAGTATTTT.

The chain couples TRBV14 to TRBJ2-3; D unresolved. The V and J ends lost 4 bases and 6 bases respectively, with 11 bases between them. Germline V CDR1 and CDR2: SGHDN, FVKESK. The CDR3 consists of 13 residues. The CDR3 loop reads CASSPRLGDTQYF. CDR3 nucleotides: TGTGCCAGCAGCCCAAGACTCGGGGATACGCAGTATTTT.

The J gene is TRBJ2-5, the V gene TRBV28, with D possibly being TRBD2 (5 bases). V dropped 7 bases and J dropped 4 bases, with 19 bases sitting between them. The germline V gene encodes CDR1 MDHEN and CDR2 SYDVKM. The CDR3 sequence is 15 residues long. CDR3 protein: CASTPPGRVGETQYF. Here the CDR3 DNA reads TGTGCCAGCACCCCCCCTGGGCGGGTTGGAGAGACCCAGTACTTC.

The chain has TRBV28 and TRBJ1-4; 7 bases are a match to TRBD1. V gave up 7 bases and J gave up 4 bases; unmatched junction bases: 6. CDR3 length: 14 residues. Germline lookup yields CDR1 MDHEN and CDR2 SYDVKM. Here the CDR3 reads CASKLQGINEKLFF. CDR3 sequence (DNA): TGTGCCAGCAAATTACAGGGGATTAATGAAAAACTGTTTTTT.

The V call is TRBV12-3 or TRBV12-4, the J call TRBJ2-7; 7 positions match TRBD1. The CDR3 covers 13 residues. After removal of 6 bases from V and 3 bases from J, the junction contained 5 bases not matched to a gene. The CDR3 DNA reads TGTGCCAGCAGAAGACAGGGCTTCTACGAGCAGTACTTC. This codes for CASRRQGFYEQYF.

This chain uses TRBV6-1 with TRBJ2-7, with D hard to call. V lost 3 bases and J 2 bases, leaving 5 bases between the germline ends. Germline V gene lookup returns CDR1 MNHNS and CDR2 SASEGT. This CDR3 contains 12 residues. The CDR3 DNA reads TGTGCCAGCAGTGACCCTGCCTACGAGCAGTACTTC. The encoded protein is CASSDPAYEQYF.

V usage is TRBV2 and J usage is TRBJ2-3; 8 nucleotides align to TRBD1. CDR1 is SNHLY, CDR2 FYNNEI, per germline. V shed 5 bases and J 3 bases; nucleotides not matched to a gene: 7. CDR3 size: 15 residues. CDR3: CASSRGTGGTDTQYF. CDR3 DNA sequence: TGTGCCAGCAGTCGGGGGACAGGAGGTACAGATACGCAGTATTTT.

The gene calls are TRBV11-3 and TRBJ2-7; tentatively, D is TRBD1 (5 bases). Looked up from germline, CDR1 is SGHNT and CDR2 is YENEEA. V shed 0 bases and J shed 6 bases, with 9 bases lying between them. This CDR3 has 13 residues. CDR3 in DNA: TGTGCCAGCAGCTTAGAGCAGGGCGCCGAGCAGTACTTC. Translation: CASSLEQGAEQYF.

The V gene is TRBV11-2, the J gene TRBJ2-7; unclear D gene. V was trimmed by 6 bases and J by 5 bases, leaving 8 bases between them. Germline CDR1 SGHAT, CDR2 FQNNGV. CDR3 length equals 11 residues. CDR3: CASSLSHEQYF. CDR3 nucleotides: TGTGCCAGCAGTCTATCTCACGAGCAGTACTTC. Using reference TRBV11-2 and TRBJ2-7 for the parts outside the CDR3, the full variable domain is EAGVAQSPRYKIIEKRQSVAFWCNPISGHATLYWYQQILGQGPKLLIQFQNNGVVDDSQLPKDRFSAERLKGVDSTLKIQPAKLEDSAVYLCASSLSHEQYFGPGTRLTVT.